This TCR beta chain was identified during a study of T cell responses to AZD1222 COVID-19 vaccine. Regarding the study as a whole: Repertoire sampling happened only post peak T cell response.

V lost 3 bases to trimming and J lost 3 bases, with 11 bases between them. The CDR3 consists of 14 residues. Germline CDR1 is LNHDA and CDR2 is SQIVND (reference sequence). As for this clone: Its antigen is unidentified.

The protocol was immunoSEQ multiplex PCR, while the TCRdb copy is restricted to in-frame clones and leaves out a portion. The repertoire includes some 120,000 clones, about 90% of them detected once, and more than 9% sits in the top ten. The sample in question was peripheral blood, obtained on day 0 of AZD1222 vaccination. The chain is built from TRBV19 and TRBJ1-2; D call uncertain. The source is an adult in good health. Here the CDR3 DNA reads TGTGCCAGTAGTATGCCCGCCTGGGACTATGGCTACACCTTC. This codes for CASSMPAWDYGYTF.